These T cell receptor beta chains were read from a single sample in a study of T cell repertoires in cytomegalovirus infection. One entry per CDR3 protein, called by TCRdb with MiXCR from the reads. The profile shows hundreds of thousands of distinct CDR3 sequences, about a sixth of them singletons. The sequenced sample consisted of PBMCs. These receptor sequences come from a human donor in good health (CMV status not recorded). Some clones in this sample may be carry-over from other donors' samples. The CDR3 runs from the conserved cysteine through the conserved F or W. The D gene is left open where the match is weak. Clone sizes are given selectively: once, few, many, or a class where the clone is expanded.

. | TRBJ2-2 | TRBV20-1 | . | TGCAGTGTTAGGACGCCAGACACCGGGGAGCTGTTTTTT | CSVRTPDTGELFF
many | TRBJ2-1 | TRBV6-6 | . | TGTGCCAGCACCCCGACAGAAAACAATGAGCAGTTCTTC | CASTPTENNEQFF
many | TRBJ1-3 | TRBV7-8 | TRBD1 | TGTGCCAGCAGCTTAGCTAGGGACAGGGGCCCTCGGAGGCGAAACACCATATATTTT | CASSLARDRGPRRRNTIYF
many | TRBJ1-1 | TRBV12-3/TRBV12-4 | TRBD1 | TGTGCCAGCAGTTTCAGGGGGCGCGGGGGGAACACTGAAGCTTTCTTT | CASSFRGRGGNTEAFF
. | TRBJ2-4 | TRBV6-1 | . | TGTGCCAGCAGTTACGGGACACTAAAAGGGGACAAAAACATTCAGTACTTC | CASSYGTLKGDKNIQYF
few | TRBJ2-7 | TRBV5-6 | . | TGTGCCAGCAGCTCCATGTGGACAGCAGACTCCTACGAGCAGTACTTC | CASSSMWTADSYEQYF
few | TRBJ1-1 | TRBV4-1 | TRBD1 | TGCGCCAGCAGCCTCGGGGGGGGGACAGGGGACCCGAACACTGAAGCTTTCTTT | CASSLGGGTGDPNTEAFF
. | TRBJ1-6 | TRBV4-3 | TRBD1 | TGCGCCAGCAGCCAAGCTTTAACAGGGGGCGGCTCACCCCTCCACTTT | CASSQALTGGGSPLHF
many | TRBJ2-7 | TRBV7-2 | TRBD1 | TGTGCCAGCAGCTTGTTCGGGTTCAGTGGGACAGACCCCTACGAGCAGTACTTC | CASSLFGFSGTDPYEQYF
few | TRBJ2-7 | TRBV5-1 | TRBD1 | TGCGCCAGCAGCTTGGAGTGGTCAGGGGGAGTATCCTACGAGCAGTACTTC | CASSLEWSGGVSYEQYF
. | TRBJ2-1 | TRBV4-2 | . | TGTGCCAGCAGCGCAAATCCATTACTCACCTACAATGAGCAGTTCTTC | CASSANPLLTYNEQFF
. | TRBJ2-5 | TRBV7-6 | . | TGTGCCAGCAGCACGGGACTGCCCCATAAGACCCAGTACTTC | CASSTGLPHKTQYF
many | TRBJ2-5 | TRBV7-9 | . | TGTGCCAGCAGCTTAAACGAAGAGACCCAGTACTTC | CASSLNEETQYF
many | TRBJ2-3 | TRBV7-2 | . | TGTGCCAGCAGCCCCCCTCCCCTCTCAGATACGCAGTATTTT | CASSPPPLSDTQYF
. | TRBJ1-5 | TRBV12-3/TRBV12-4 | . | TGTGCCAGCAGAGAAACAGGGTTGGGTAATCAGCCCCAGCATTTT | CASRETGLGNQPQHF
few | TRBJ2-2 | TRBV12-3/TRBV12-4 | . | TGTGCCAGCAGTTTCCCTCCAGGGGCGGCCGGGGAGCTGTTTTTT | CASSFPPGAAGELFF
. | TRBJ2-1 | TRBV12-3/TRBV12-4 | TRBD2 | TGTGCCAGCAGTTTATCGGGGGGGGCCAGTAATGAGCAGTTCTTC | CASSLSGGASNEQFF
. | TRBJ2-1 | TRBV20-1 | TRBD2 | TGCAGTGGCATGAGGGGCGGGGGATGGTACAATGAGCAGTTCTTC | CSGMRGGGWYNEQFF
. | TRBJ2-7 | TRBV29-1 | . | TGCAGCGTTGGGGCAGGGAGGTCCTACGAGCAGTACTTC | CSVGAGRSYEQYF
few | TRBJ1-6 | TRBV4-3 | . | TGCGCCAGCAGCCAAGCCCGGGACCTTCCACCCCTCCACTTT | CASSQARDLPPLHF
. | TRBJ1-2 | TRBV27 | . | TGTGCCAGCAGCCGGACCGTTATGGGGGGCAAGGACTATGGCTACACCTTC | CASSRTVMGGKDYGYTF
few | TRBJ2-2 | TRBV29-1 | . | TGCAGCGTTGATAGGGCCGGGGAGCTGTTTTTT | CSVDRAGELFF
many | TRBJ1-3 | TRBV10-3 | . | TGTGCCATCAGTGAGTCGGAAGGAAACACCATATATTTT | CAISESEGNTIYF
many | TRBJ2-4 | TRBV7-9 | . | TGTGCCAGCAGCTTAGCTGGCGGGACAGCCAAAAACATTCAGTACTTC | CASSLAGGTAKNIQYF
many | TRBJ2-1 | TRBV6-1 | TRBD2 | TGTGCGACAAGAGGGACTACCCAATACTACAATGAGCAGTTCTTC | CATRGTTQYYNEQFF
once | TRBJ2-1 | TRBV3-1 | . | TGTGCCAGCAGCCAAGACCTAGTGGCCTACAATGAGCAGTTCTTC | CASSQDLVAYNEQFF
few | TRBJ2-6 | TRBV7-9 | . | TGTGCCAGCAGCTTAGCCGGGGCCCGGGCCAACGTCCTGACTTTC | CASSLAGARANVLTF
few | TRBJ1-1 | TRBV5-1 | TRBD1 | TGCGCCAGCAGCTCTCAGGGGGGACTGAACACTGAAGCTTTCTTT | CASSSQGGLNTEAFF
. | TRBJ1-2 | TRBV3-1 | . | TGTGCCAGCAGCCAAGATACTACGCATTCTGGTGGCTACACCTTC | CASSQDTTHSGGYTF
. | TRBJ2-7 | TRBV6-5 | . | TGTGCCAGCAGTGCAACGCCCTCCTACGAGCAGTACTTC | CASSATPSYEQYF
many | TRBJ2-7 | TRBV7-8 | TRBD1 | TGTGCCAGCAGCCTAACCGGGACAGGGGTCGAGCAGTACTTC | CASSLTGTGVEQYF
many | TRBJ1-4 | TRBV7-2 | . | TGTGCCAGCCGGAGGGCGTTTGGTGAAAAACTGTTTTTT | CASRRAFGEKLFF
. | TRBJ1-1 | TRBV28 | . | TGTGCCAGCAGTTTTTTTAACACTGAAGCTTTCTTT | CASSFFNTEAFF
many | TRBJ2-1 | TRBV7-2 | . | TGTGCCAGCACCCAACTGGGGACCCCAATCAGCCCGGGTGAGCAGTTCTTC | CASTQLGTPISPGEQFF
. | TRBJ2-5 | TRBV6-1 | TRBD1 | TGTGCCACCGCGACAGGGGGAGGAGAGACCCAGTACTTC | CATATGGGETQYF
. | TRBJ1-5 | TRBV12-3/TRBV12-4 | . | TGTGCCAGCAGTTTCGGCAGGGGTATTCATCAGCCCCAGCATTTT | CASSFGRGIHQPQHF